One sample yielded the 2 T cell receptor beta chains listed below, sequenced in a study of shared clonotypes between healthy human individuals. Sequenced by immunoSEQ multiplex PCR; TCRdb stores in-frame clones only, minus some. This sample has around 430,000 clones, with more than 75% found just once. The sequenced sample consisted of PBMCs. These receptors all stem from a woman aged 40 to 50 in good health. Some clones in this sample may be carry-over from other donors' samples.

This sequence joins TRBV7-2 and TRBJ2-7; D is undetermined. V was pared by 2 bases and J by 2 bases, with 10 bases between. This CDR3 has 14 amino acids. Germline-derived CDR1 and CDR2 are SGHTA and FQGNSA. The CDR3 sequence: CASSLFAGTYEQYF. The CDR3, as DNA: TGTGCCAGCAGCTTATTCGCAGGCACCTACGAGCAGTACTTC.

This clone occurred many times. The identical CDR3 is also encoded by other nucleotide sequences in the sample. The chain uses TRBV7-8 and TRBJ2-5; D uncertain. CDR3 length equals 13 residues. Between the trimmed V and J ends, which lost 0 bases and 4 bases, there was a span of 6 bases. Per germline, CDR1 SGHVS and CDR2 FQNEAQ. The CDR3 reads CASSLAVLETQYF. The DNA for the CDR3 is TGTGCCAGCAGCTTAGCGGTATTAGAGACCCAGTACTTC. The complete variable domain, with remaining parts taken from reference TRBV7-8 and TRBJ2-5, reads GAGVSQSPRYKVAKRGQDVALRCDPISGHVSLFWYQQALGQGPEFLTYFQNEAQLDKSGLPSDRFFAERPEGSVSTLKIQRTQQEDSAVYLCASSLAVLETQYFGPGTRLLVL.